These 31 T cell receptor beta chains were all obtained from the same sample, sequenced in a study of OX40 agonist ivuxolimab in advanced cancers. Libraries were prepared through the immunoSEQ multiplex PCR assay. This is the immuneACCESS table as TCRdb keeps it, with only in-frame sequences that have V and J called. A part of the clones is gone; compared with another copy, unresolved V genes explain less than half, and the rest is unexplained. Present in this sample are more than 7,000 clones, approximately 72% of which were seen just once. The ten most abundant clones make up around two fifths of the sample. The material sequenced was CD4+ or CD8+ T cells sorted from blood, taken in a trial of the OX40 agonist ivuxolimab. These receptors all come from an adult with an advanced solid tumor such as melanoma, head and neck, liver or kidney cancer.

In its sample, this clone is large. This sequence joins TRBV6-4 and TRBJ2-3, with D possibly matching TRBD2 (5 bases). Deletions cut 4 bases from V and 0 bases from J, with 5 bases between. Germline values: CDR1 MRHNA, CDR2 SNTAGT. The CDR3 has 13 amino acids. CDR3 sequence reads: CASSGGSTDTQYF. For the CDR3, the DNA is TGTGCCAGCAGTGGCGGGAGCACAGATACGCAGTATTTT.

This sequence joins TRBV5-6 and TRBJ2-3; D remains ambiguous. V lost 3 bases, J lost 2 bases, and 7 bases lay in between. In germline, CDR1 is SGHDT, CDR2 YYEEEE. The CDR3 is 13 residues long. CDR3 region: CASSYPPTDTQYF. In nucleotides, the CDR3 is TGTGCCAGCAGCTACCCCCCCACAGATACGCAGTATTTT.

The chain links TRBV11-2 to TRBJ2-1; 9 bases align to TRBD2. This CDR3 has 15 amino acids. Germline-derived CDR1 and CDR2 are SGHAT and FQNNGV. The V and J ends lost 5 bases and 5 bases, in that order; junction bases with no gene match: 7. The CDR3 region has the DNA TGTGCCAGCAGCCGGGGCAGCGGGAGGCACAATGAGCAGTTCTTC. Amino acids: CASSRGSGRHNEQFF.

The chain couples TRBV19 to TRBJ2-3; possible D gene TRBD2, 6 bases. Trimming shortened V by 5 bases and J by 0 bases, and 12 bases separated the two germline ends. The V gene's germline CDR1 is LNHDA and CDR2 SQIVND (reference sequence). The CDR3 runs to 15 residues. For the CDR3, the DNA is TGTGCCAGTAGTCTCCCGGGGGAAAGCACAGATACGCAGTATTTT. Its protein is CASSLPGESTDTQYF.

This clone is medium-sized by share. This rearrangement joins TRBV7-9 to TRBJ2-3; D is perhaps TRBD2 (6 bases). CDR1 SEHNR and CDR2 FQNEAQ come from the germline V gene (reference sequence). The V end was cut by 6 bases, the J end by 4 bases, with 8 bases between. The CDR3 runs to 12 residues. The CDR3 nucleotides read TGTGCCAGCAGGCCGGGGGCAGATACGCAGTATTTT. This gives the protein CASRPGADTQYF.

The J gene is TRBJ2-7, the V gene TRBV6-1; TRBD2 aligns across 7 bases. With 6 bases clipped from V and 5 bases from J, the junction kept 10 bases outside the gene matches. Germline-derived CDR1 and CDR2 are MNHNS and SASEGT. The CDR3 spans 14 residues. The CDR3 DNA reads TGTGCCAGCAGCTTCGGGCAAGCGGGGAACGAGCAGTACTTC. It translates to CASSFGQAGNEQYF.

The chain combines TRBV19 with TRBJ1-1; D gene uncertain. Germline lookup yields CDR1 LNHDA and CDR2 SQIVND (reference sequence). The CDR3 runs to 13 residues. Trimming pared 4 bases from V and 3 bases from J, leaving 9 bases between. The DNA for the CDR3 is TGTGCCAGTAGTACACGTCAACACACTGAAGCTTTCTTT. Translated, it gives CASSTRQHTEAFF.

The rearrangement joins TRBV19 to TRBJ1-1, with D possibly matching TRBD1 (6 bases). Germline V gene sequence: CDR1 LNHDA, CDR2 SQIVND (reference sequence). The length of the CDR3 is 14 residues. V was cut by 10 bases and J by 3 bases, with 18 bases left in between. In DNA form, the CDR3 reads TGTGCCACCACAGGGATTATGTCGCACACTGAAGCTTTCTTT. It encodes CATTGIMSHTEAFF.

This clone was found many times. The chain recombines TRBV13 with TRBJ1-2; D might be TRBD1 (5 bases). The CDR3 contains 14 residues. Germline-derived CDR1 and CDR2 are PRHDT and FYEKMQ (reference sequence). Trimming pared 0 bases from V and 3 bases from J, leaving 8 bases between. CDR3 protein: CASSLGGQYYGYTF. For the CDR3, the DNA is TGTGCCAGCAGCTTAGGGGGGCAGTACTATGGCTACACCTTC.

This clone is a singleton in its sample. The chain links TRBV4-1 to TRBJ2-7; D is ambiguous. Trimming took off 1 base at V and 5 bases at J, with 9 bases between the two ends. The CDR3 covers 13 residues. Germline V gene lookup returns CDR1 MGHRA and CDR2 YSYEKL. The CDR3 region has the DNA TGCGCCAGCAGCCAAGGCCCCCCCGACGAGCAGTACTTC. It encodes CASSQGPPDEQYF.

The chain employs TRBV4-2 and TRBJ2-1, with a tentative D call TRBD2 (6 bases). Per the germline V gene, CDR1 is LGHNA and CDR2 is YNFKEQ. The CDR3 is made up of 16 amino acids. V was trimmed by 4 bases and J by 1 base, leaving 14 bases between them. The CDR3 DNA reads as TGTGCCAGCAGCCCAGACCCGGGACTTTCCTACAATGAGCAGTTCTTC. Translated: CASSPDPGLSYNEQFF.

This clone showed up just a few times. The V and J genes are TRBV19 and TRBJ1-5, with TRBD1 as a possible D gene (6 bases). CDR1 and CDR2 (germline): LNHDA, SQIVND (reference sequence). This CDR3 spans 13 amino acids. V lost 5 bases and J 1 base, leaving 6 bases between the germline ends. The CDR3 is CASSQGSNQPQHF. CDR3 nucleotides: TGTGCCAGTAGTCAGGGGAGCAATCAGCCCCAGCATTTT.

This clone occurred once. This chain links TRBV25-1 with TRBJ1-3, with D possibly TRBD1 on 5 matching bases. CDR3 length: 15 residues. Trimming removed 1 base at V and 0 bases at J, with 7 bases between. CDR1 is MGHDK and CDR2 is SYGVNS in the germline V gene. CDR3 sequence: CASSEFGGSGNTIYF. CDR3 bases: TGTGCCAGCAGTGAATTCGGGGGCTCTGGAAACACCATATATTTT.

The chain is built from TRBV4-2 and TRBJ2-1, with TRBD2 matching 9 bases. Germline CDR1 is LGHNA and CDR2 is YNFKEQ. The CDR3 length is 16 residues. V lost 0 bases and J lost 3; bases outside the gene matches: 3. The CDR3 coding sequence is TGTGCCAGCAGCCAAGAGGCGGGAGGGTACTACAATGAGCAGTTCTTC. The encoded protein is CASSQEAGGYYNEQFF.

This rearrangement joins TRBV7-3 to TRBJ2-2; TRBD1 agrees at 10 bases. This CDR3 spans 14 amino acids. Losses at the gene ends were 10 bases for V and 2 bases for J; bases not matched to a gene: 4. Germline values: CDR1 SGHTA, CDR2 FQGTGA. CDR3 nucleotides: TGTGCCACTCGACAGGGGGCTAACACCGGGGAGCTGTTTTTT. Its translation: CATRQGANTGELFF.

The genes are TRBV6-5 and TRBJ2-1; D might be TRBD1 (6 bases). The CDR3 spans 13 residues. V lost 7 bases, J lost 3 bases, and 10 bases lay in between. Germline values: CDR1 MNHEY, CDR2 SVGAGI. Here the CDR3 DNA reads TGTGCCAGCAAAGGACAGAACTACAATGAGCAGTTCTTC. Translating it yields CASKGQNYNEQFF.

This clone was recorded at least ten times. A far larger clone is one base from this, pointing to a likely read error. The identical CDR3 is also encoded by other nucleotide sequences in the sample. The V and J genes are TRBV9 and TRBJ2-7; the D call may be TRBD1 or TRBD2 (6 bases each). The CDR3 length is 15 residues. CDR1 is SGDLS and CDR2 is YYNGEE in the germline V gene. Trimming left V 3 bases short and J 5 bases short, with 18 bases between. The DNA for the CDR3 is TGTGCCAGCAGCGGGGGGCACGGGGGCAGGGACGAGCAGTACTTC. Encoded protein: CASSGGHGGRDEQYF.

The chain's CDR3 is CASSHPGGGTDTQYF. As DNA, the CDR3 is TGCGCCAGCAGCCACCCGGGAGGGGGCACAGATACGCAGTATTTT. The rearrangement uses TRBV4-1 and TRBJ2-3, with 8 bases lining up with TRBD2. V lost 3 bases and J lost 1; bases outside the gene matches: 3. Germline-derived CDR1 and CDR2 are MGHRA and YSYEKL. CDR3 length: 15 amino acids.

V is TRBV29-1 and J is TRBJ2-7; tentatively, D is TRBD2 (6 bases). The V end lost 5 bases, the J end lost 2 bases, and 19 bases lay between the germline ends. The CDR3 has 15 residues. Germline loops: CDR1 SQVTM, CDR2 ANQGSEA. The CDR3 sequence: CSVNLEGVGAYEQYF. CDR3 bases: TGCAGCGTTAACCTGGAGGGTGTCGGAGCCTACGAGCAGTACTTC.

V and J are TRBV6-4 and TRBJ2-3, with unresolved D. The V gene lost 0 bases and the J gene lost 5 bases, with 6 bases spanning the gap. CDR3 length: 13 residues. Germline V CDR1 and CDR2: MRHNA, SNTAGT. The CDR3: CASSDSSLDTQYF. CDR3 sequence (DNA): TGTGCCAGCAGTGACTCAAGTTTAGATACGCAGTATTTT.

This chain uses TRBV27 with TRBJ1-2; a possible D gene is TRBD1 (6 bases). V gave up 6 bases and J gave up 1 base, with 18 bases separating them. Germline V gives CDR1 MNHEY, CDR2 SMNVEV (reference sequence). This CDR3 spans 16 amino acids. CDR3: CASSPGQRYLNYGYTF. The CDR3, as DNA: TGTGCCAGCAGCCCGGGACAAAGATACCTTAACTATGGCTACACCTTC.

The rearrangement links TRBV28 to TRBJ1-3; D remains unclear. Germline assignment: CDR1 MDHEN and CDR2 SYDVKM. This CDR3 has 12 amino acids. The V and J ends lost 6 bases and 4 bases respectively, with 7 bases between them. The CDR3 protein is CASRESGNTIYF. CDR3 DNA sequence: TGTGCCAGCAGGGAGAGCGGAAACACCATATATTTT.

The gene calls are TRBV7-9 and TRBJ2-1; D may be TRBD1 or TRBD2 (6 bases each). V gave up 4 bases and J gave up 12 bases, with 13 bases separating them. From germline, CDR1 is SEHNR and CDR2 FQNEAQ (reference sequence). The length of the CDR3 is 12 residues. CDR3 loop: CASSSGGRGQFF. CDR3 coding DNA: TGTGCCAGCAGCTCCGGGGGCAGAGGGCAGTTCTTC.

The chain couples TRBV13 to TRBJ2-7, with TRBD1 identical over 7 bases. The CDR3 is 15 residues long. CDR1 and CDR2 from the germline V gene are PRHDT and FYEKMQ (reference sequence). V shed 1 base and J 3 bases; nucleotides not matched to a gene: 6. CDR3 nucleotides: TGTGCCAGCAGCTTAGAAGGGACAGACCACTACGAGCAGTACTTC. Its translation is CASSLEGTDHYEQYF. The full variable domain, completed using reference TRBV13 and TRBJ2-7, is AAGVIQSPRHLIKEKRETATLKCYPIPRHDTVYWYQQGPGQDPQFLISFYEKMQSDKGSIPDRFSAQQFSDYHSELNMSSLELGDSALYFCASSLEGTDHYEQYFGPGTRLTVT.

This clone appeared a few times. CDR3 amino acids: CASSSWDGAGDNEQYF. The CDR3, as DNA: TGCGCCAGCAGCTCCTGGGATGGAGCGGGAGACAACGAGCAGTACTTC. The chain links TRBV5-1 to TRBJ2-7, with 8 nucleotides matching TRBD2. Germline loops: CDR1 SGHRS, CDR2 YFSETQ. The CDR3 extends over 16 amino acids. The trim removed 3 bases at V and 5 bases at J, leaving 13 bases unmatched.

The chain joins TRBV30 to TRBJ1-1; TRBD1 agrees at 7 bases. The CDR3 runs to 13 residues. Looked up from germline, CDR1 is GTSNPN and CDR2 is SVGIG (reference sequence). V trimming: 3 bases; J trimming: 5 bases; junction bases outside the gene matches: 6. The CDR3 DNA follows: TGTGCCTGGAGGACAGGGCGGAGGACTGAAGCTTTCTTT. As protein: CAWRTGRRTEAFF.

This chain links TRBV19 with TRBJ2-7; TRBD1 matches at 7 bases. V gave up 6 bases and J gave up 5 bases; unmatched junction bases: 7. Germline values: CDR1 LNHDA, CDR2 SQIVND (reference sequence). CDR3 length: 13 amino acids. The chain's CDR3 is CASSTTGVHEQYF. Here the CDR3 DNA reads TGTGCCAGTAGCACTACAGGGGTCCACGAGCAGTACTTC.

The DNA of the CDR3 is TGTGCCAGCAGCTTGGCCTCCGGGACTAGGAGTGGCGAGCAGTACTTC. It is translated as CASSLASGTRSGEQYF. This chain links TRBV4-2 with TRBJ2-7; 8 nucleotides agree with TRBD2. The V gene end was trimmed by 5 bases and the J gene end by 6 bases; junction bases not matched to a gene: 15. CDR1 LGHNA and CDR2 YNFKEQ come from the germline V gene. CDR3 size: 16 residues.

CDR3 nucleotide sequence: TGTGCCAGCAGCCCGCGGCCGGGACTAGCGGGAGGTGAGCAGTACTTC. Its translation: CASSPRPGLAGGEQYF. V gene TRBV11-2 combines with J gene TRBJ2-7; 15 bases are shared with TRBD2. The germline CDR1 and CDR2 sequences are SGHAT and FQNNGV. This CDR3 contains 16 residues. Trimming at V came to 5 bases and at J to 7 bases, leaving 9 bases not matched to a gene.

The chain links TRBV2 to TRBJ2-7; 12 bases match TRBD2. The V gene end was trimmed by 6 bases and the J gene end by 2 bases; junction bases not matched to a gene: 17. The CDR3 is made up of 19 amino acids. CDR1 SNHLY and CDR2 FYNNEI come from the germline V gene. CDR3 in DNA: TGTGCCAGCAGCTCCATCTGGGATGCGGGACTAGCGGGTCCCTACGAGCAGTACTTC. It codes for CASSSIWDAGLAGPYEQYF.

This clone is classed as medium-sized. The V and J genes are TRBV19 and TRBJ1-1; tentative D call: TRBD1 (6 bases). CDR3 size: 15 residues. Looked up from germline, CDR1 is LNHDA and CDR2 is SQIVND (reference sequence). V lost 1 base, J lost 0 bases, and 9 bases lay in between. For the CDR3, the DNA is TGTGCCAGTAGTATAGGTAGGGACATGAACACTGAAGCTTTCTTT. This sequence encodes CASSIGRDMNTEAFF.